The 2 T cell receptor beta chains below were found in one sample sequenced in a study of T cells after somatic rescue of genetic block (TCRdb year 2020). Library preparation was by the immunoSEQ multiplex PCR assay. The table was pulled from immuneACCESS by TCRdb, which kept in-frame rearrangements only. Such tables lose some clones; where checked, under half of the loss comes from unresolved V genes, and the rest has no known cause. This sample comprises 65,000 to 70,000 clones, 90% to 95% of them detected only once. The ten largest clones capture approximately 3% of the sample. Sequenced sample: peripheral blood mononuclear cells (PBMCs). Source of these receptors: a man in his forties or fifties.

The CDR3 reads CASSYEGPLYNSPLHF. CDR3 DNA sequence: TGTGCCAGCAGTTACGAGGGGCCATTATATAATTCACCCCTCCACTTT. J is TRBJ1-6 and V is TRBV6-5; D might be TRBD1 (5 bases). This CDR3 has 16 amino acids. Germline V gives CDR1 MNHEY, CDR2 SVGAGI. Trimming left V 2 bases short and J 4 bases short, with 12 bases between.

This sequence joins TRBV10-2 and TRBJ2-2; 8 positions match TRBD1. Germline V gene data show CDR1 as WSHSY and CDR2 as SAAADI. The CDR3 is 15 amino acids. The trim removed 6 bases at V and 1 base at J, leaving 4 bases unmatched. CDR3 DNA: TGCGCCAGCAGGTCCGGGACAGGGAACACCGGGGAGCTGTTTTTT. It yields the protein CASRSGTGNTGELFF.